A single sample gave rise to the 19 T cell receptor beta chains below, sequenced in a study of blood T cell repertoires in COVID-19. Assay: immunoSEQ multiplex PCR; the TCRdb copy retains only in-frame clones and omits some. This table holds some 62,000 clones, 80% to 90% found once. The material sequenced was PBMCs or T cells enriched from blood (not recorded which). The receptors originated from a woman aged 40-49 years with acute COVID-19.

The J gene is TRBJ1-6, the V gene TRBV6-4; a weak D match, TRBD1 (5 bases). V was pared by 0 bases and J by 4 bases, with 19 bases between. The CDR3 has 19 amino acids. Per germline, CDR1 MRHNA and CDR2 SNTAGT. The CDR3 nucleotides read TGTGCCAGCAGTGACTCGATGAGAGCAACGGACAATTATAATTCACCCCTCCACTTT. Translated: CASSDSMRATDNYNSPLHF.

V and J are TRBV4-2 and TRBJ2-5; 9 bases map to TRBD1. The CDR3 consists of 18 residues. Germline assignment: CDR1 LGHNA and CDR2 YNFKEQ. V lost 0 bases to trimming and J lost 4 bases; unmatched junction nucleotides: 12. The chain's CDR3 is CASSQDRQGVGGAETQYF. CDR3 DNA sequence: TGTGCCAGCAGCCAAGACCGACAGGGGGTGGGGGGTGCAGAGACCCAGTACTTC.

V is TRBV21-1 and J is TRBJ2-3; the table gives TRBD2 as D, unverified against the DNA. TRBV21-1 counts as a pseudogene. This CDR3 is 13 amino acids long. As DNA, the CDR3 is TGTGCCAGCAGCGCGAAGAGGCCAGATACGCAGTATTTT. It encodes CASSAKRPDTQYF.

V and J are TRBV9 and TRBJ1-2, with 8 bases fitting TRBD1. The CDR3 is made up of 15 amino acids. The junction had 8 bases not matched to a gene; V was cut back by 5 bases and J by 2 bases. Germline V gene sequence: CDR1 SGDLS, CDR2 YYNGEE. For the CDR3, the DNA is TGTGCCAGCAGTTTAACCGGGACAGGAAACTATGGCTACACCTTC. As protein: CASSLTGTGNYGYTF.

V usage is TRBV7-9 and J usage is TRBJ2-1, with D hard to call. Germline CDR1 and CDR2: SEHNR and FQNEAQ (reference sequence). The V end was cut by 4 bases, the J end by 15 bases, with 16 bases between. This CDR3 has 12 amino acids. This CDR3 reads CASSSDINGRFF. CDR3 coding DNA: TGTGCCAGCAGCTCCGACATCAACGGTCGGTTCTTC.

The chain uses TRBV2 and TRBJ1-5, with TRBD1 matching over 11 bases. V shed 7 bases and J 2 bases; nucleotides not matched to a gene: 4. CDR1 is SNHLY and CDR2 is FYNNEI in the germline V gene. There are 15 residues in the CDR3. DNA of the CDR3: TGTGCCAGCACCAGGGACAGGGGGGGCAATCAGCCCCAGCATTTT. Encoded protein: CASTRDRGGNQPQHF.

The gene calls are TRBV4-1 and TRBJ2-7; D might be TRBD2 (7 bases). The V gene's germline CDR1 is MGHRA and CDR2 YSYEKL. This CDR3 has 13 residues. Trimming stripped 1 base from V and 7 bases from J, with 11 bases between. The CDR3 region has the DNA TGCGCCAGCAGCCAAGCGCGGGGGCGGGAGCAGTACGTC. Encoded protein: CASSQARGREQYV.

The V and J genes are TRBV19 and TRBJ1-6; TRBD1 aligns across 10 bases. Germline loops: CDR1 LNHDA, CDR2 SQIVND (reference sequence). The CDR3 loop spans 14 amino acids. Trimming took 6 bases from V and 10 from J; bases not matched to a gene: 6. The CDR3 loop reads CASSAGQGLSPLHF. The CDR3 DNA reads TGTGCCAGTAGCGCGGGACAGGGGCTATCACCCCTCCACTTT.

The V call is TRBV11-2, the J call TRBJ2-7; D might be TRBD1 (5 bases). The V end was cut by 5 bases, the J end by 4 bases, with 12 bases between. This CDR3 has 13 amino acids. Germline V gene lookup returns CDR1 SGHAT and CDR2 FQNNGV. CDR3 nucleotides: TGTGCCAGCAGCCTGGACATGCCTTACGAGCAGTACGTC. Translating gives CASSLDMPYEQYV.

The sample holds one count of this clone. The gene calls are TRBV11-3 and TRBJ2-3, with D possibly TRBD2 on 6 matching bases. The CDR3 sequence is 15 residues long. Germline V gene lookup returns CDR1 SGHNT and CDR2 YENEEA. With 1 base removed from V and 6 bases from J, the gap between germline ends came to 14 bases. CDR3 in amino acids: CASSLGSGLWDTQYF. As DNA, the CDR3 is TGTGCCAGCAGCTTAGGTAGCGGCCTATGGGATACGCAGTATTTT. Variable domain in full (rest from reference TRBV11-3 and TRBJ2-3): EAGVVQSPRYKIIEKKQPVAFWCNPISGHNTLYWYLQNLGQGPELLIRYENEEAVDDSQLPKDRFSAERLKGVDSTLKIQPAELGDSAVYLCASSLGSGLWDTQYFGPGTRLTVL.

The chain couples TRBV29-1 to TRBJ2-3; D ambiguous. CDR3 length: 14 amino acids. V lost 7 bases to trimming and J lost 4 bases, with 18 bases between them. Germline lookup yields CDR1 SQVTM and CDR2 ANQGSEA. The CDR3 sequence is CSGRLGLGADTQYF. For the CDR3, the DNA is TGCAGCGGACGCCTAGGTCTTGGTGCAGATACGCAGTATTTT.

This chain links TRBV28 with TRBJ2-7; TRBD1 might be the D (5 bases). This CDR3 has 15 residues. Trimming took 2 bases from V and 2 from J, leaving 13 bases between them. Germline-derived CDR1 and CDR2 are MDHEN and SYDVKM. CDR3 protein: CASSLLLGQPYEQYF. The CDR3 coding sequence is TGTGCCAGCAGTTTACTATTGGGGCAGCCCTACGAGCAGTACTTC.

The V call is TRBV7-9, the J call TRBJ1-5; possibly TRBD1 for D (5 bases). Trimming shortened V by 0 bases and J by 3 bases, and 6 bases separated the two germline ends. CDR3 size: 14 residues. Per germline, CDR1 SEHNR and CDR2 FQNEAQ (reference sequence). CDR3 loop: CASSLAQVNQPQHF. CDR3 bases: TGTGCCAGCAGCTTAGCACAGGTCAATCAGCCCCAGCATTTT.

V gene TRBV3-1 (or the pseudogene TRBV3-2) combines with J gene TRBJ2-1, with D possibly matching TRBD1 (5 bases). With 1 base removed from V and 5 bases from J, the gap between germline ends came to 9 bases. Germline-derived CDR1 and CDR2 are LGHDT and YNNKEL (reference sequence). This CDR3 has 14 amino acids. The CDR3 region has the DNA TGTGCCAGCAGCCAAGTGGAAGGGGACAATGAGCAGTTCTTC. It specifies CASSQVEGDNEQFF.

This clone was found once. The chain joins TRBV28 to TRBJ1-5; a weak D match, TRBD1 (5 bases). The length of the CDR3 is 15 residues. CDR1 is MDHEN and CDR2 is SYDVKM in the germline V gene. Trimming left V 5 bases short and J 6 bases short, with 17 bases between. In nucleotides, the CDR3 is TGTGCCAGCAGTCCCGGATCGGGGGTTTCTCAGCCCCAGCATTTT. Amino acid sequence: CASSPGSGVSQPQHF.

The V call is TRBV10-1, the J call TRBJ2-3, with 13 bases identical to TRBD2. The CDR3 covers 15 residues. V lost 6 bases and J lost 4; bases outside the gene matches: 4. From germline, CDR1 is WNHNN and CDR2 SYGVQD (reference sequence). In DNA form, the CDR3 reads TGCGCCAGCAGCCCAACTAGCGGGGGGGCAGATACGCAGTATTTT. Translation gives CASSPTSGGADTQYF.

The V gene is TRBV10-3, the J gene TRBJ2-1, with 12 bases that match TRBD2. Germline V gene sequence: CDR1 ENHRY, CDR2 SYGVKD. This CDR3 has 16 residues. After removal of 4 bases from V and 1 base from J, the junction contained 2 bases not matched to a gene. The CDR3 nucleotides read TGTGCCATCAGTGGGGGGACTAGCGGGTCCTACAATGAGCAGTTCTTC. Translated: CAISGGTSGSYNEQFF.

This chain connects TRBV11-3 to TRBJ2-2; D is ambiguous. CDR1 and CDR2 (germline): SGHNT, YENEEA. The CDR3 is made up of 14 amino acids. With 5 bases removed from V and 3 bases from J, the gap between germline ends came to 10 bases. For the CDR3, the DNA is TGTGCCAGCAGCCGAGTGCGAGACACCGGGGAGCTGTTTTTT. Its translation is CASSRVRDTGELFF.

This clone appeared a few times. V gene TRBV19 combines with J gene TRBJ2-5; maybe TRBD1 (6 bases). Germline CDR1 and CDR2: LNHDA and SQIVND (reference sequence). Trimming cost V 0 bases and J 4 bases, with 12 bases left between them. This CDR3 region has 15 residues. The CDR3 coding sequence is TGTGCCAGTAGTATAGAGACCGGGACATTAGAGACCCAGTACTTC. It specifies CASSIETGTLETQYF.